The present T cell receptor (beta chain) was sequenced within a study of blood T cell repertoires in COVID-19 (dated by TCRdb to 2020 to 2021). In the study overall: Samples covering the acute and convalescent phases of COVID-19 were provided by collaborators in the United States, Italy and Spain. Samples were obtained from the ongoing ImmuneRACE study (first 160 participants) and from over a thousand subjects provided by 6 global collaborators. Where available, HLA class I and class II types were obtained from metadata supplied by the sample provider rather than from assay-based typing. The repertoires were made available in a free public database intended to serve as a resource for research on the immune response to SARS-CoV-2. Deeply sampled blood TCRbeta repertoires from subjects exposed to, actively infected with, or recovered from COVID-19 were included in the dataset. Nearly every sample came with metadata listing a de-identified subject ID, COVID-19 status, age in years and sex. The prospective study material was composed of cDNA or gDNA derived from T cells, B-cell-depleted T cells, or PBMCs.

Regarding this clone: Which antigen it targets is not known. Base quality data are lacking; no much larger clone is found one base away.

Participants in the prospective study were aged roughly 18 to 100 years, lived in 24 United States geographic areas, and enrolled through a virtual design. Cohort assignment in the prospective study relied on participant-reported clinical history from a screening survey and a study questionnaire. Recovered participants in ImmuneRACE Cohort 3 were defined as having two consecutive negative NP/OP PCR tests, clearance from a healthcare professional, or resolution of symptoms. Mobile phlebotomists in the prospective study collected whole blood, serum and a nasopharyngeal or oropharyngeal swab from every participant. Additional blood draws and questionnaires over an approximately two-month period could optionally be provided by prospective study participants. Before DNA extraction, prospective study blood samples were shipped either frozen or at room temperature. Broad study findings and their caveats: The quantity of clinical and demographic metadata differed by source and by participant and was supplied without curation.

TCRbeta CDR3 regions were amplified from genomic DNA by means of the immunoSEQ Assay, a bias-controlled multiplex PCR. Per the original workflow: The number of nucleated cells in each sample was estimated from the amplification of reference gene primers within the assay. To quantify the absolute abundance of each unique TCRbeta CDR3 rearrangement, sequence reads were collapsed and filtered. For each sample, productive Simpson clonality was calculated as the square root of Simpson's diversity index across productive rearrangements. What TCRdb holds here is the immuneACCESS table cut down to in-frame rearrangements. Part of the clones is not present; checked against another copy, under half of the missing clones reflect an unresolved V gene, and the others are unexplained. The V and J calls and clone size come from that table; D and trimming were worked out from the DNA. Counted in this sample were about 480,000 clones; more than 75% of them appeared once. The ten largest clones represent approximately 1.8% of the sample.

The clonotype was recovered from a woman between 40 and 50 years old who had recovered from COVID-19. Sequenced: PBMCs or T cells enriched from blood (not recorded which).

The DNA sequence reads TGTGCCAGCAGTTACTCGGGCATCGGCTACACCTTC. Translated, this gives CASSYSGIGYTF. The chain couples TRBV6-5 to TRBJ1-2, with no confident D gene call. From the cysteine up to the phenylalanine, the CDR3 has a length of 12 residues. Of the read, only the CDR3 DNA is kept; its 36 bases are in frame from base 1. From a lookup of the germline V gene, CDR1 and CDR2 are MNHEY and SVGAGI. At the junction V is shortened by 0 bases and J by 8 bases, with 7 bases in between.